This TCR beta chain was identified in a study of T cells in Graves' hyperthyroidism and ophthalmopathy. TCR beta CDR3 regions were amplified from RNA transcripts. Researchers ran a first-round RT-PCR on the TCR CDR3 using the HTBI primer set. TCRdb re-called the multiplex PCR reads through MiXCR, storing one row per CDR3 protein. Of over 90,000 distinct CDR3 sequences in the sample, over 45% were seen once. Hyperthyroidism in the patients, aged 18 to 65, was newly diagnosed and under 2 months in duration. The CDR3 sequence is 14 residues long. Germline V gene data show CDR1 as DFQATT and CDR2 as SNEGSKA (reference sequence). Germline trimming cut 1 base from V and 4 bases from J; bases unmatched to any gene: 5.

The clonotype was recovered from a middle-aged man with Graves' hyperthyroidism. The chain carries TRBV20-1 and TRBJ1-2; TRBD1 matches 8 bases. The specimen sequenced was blood. The CDR3 protein is CSARGTGTGYGYTF. In DNA, the CDR3 is TGCAGTGCTAGAGGGACAGGGACAGGCTATGGCTACACCTTC.